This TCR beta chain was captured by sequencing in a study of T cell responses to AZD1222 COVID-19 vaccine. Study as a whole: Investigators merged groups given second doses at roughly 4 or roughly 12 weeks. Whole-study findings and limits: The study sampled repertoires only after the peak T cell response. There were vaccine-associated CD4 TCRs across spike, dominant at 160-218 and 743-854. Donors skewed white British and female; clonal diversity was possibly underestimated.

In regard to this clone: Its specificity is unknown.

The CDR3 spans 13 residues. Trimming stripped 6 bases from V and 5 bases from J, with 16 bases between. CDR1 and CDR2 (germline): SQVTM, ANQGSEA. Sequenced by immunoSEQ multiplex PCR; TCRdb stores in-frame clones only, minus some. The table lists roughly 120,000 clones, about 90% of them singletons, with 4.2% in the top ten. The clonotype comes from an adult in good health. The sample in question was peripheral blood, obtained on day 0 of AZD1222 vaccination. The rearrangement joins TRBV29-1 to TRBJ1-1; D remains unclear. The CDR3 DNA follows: TGCAGCGTAGGAGCCACGGTTGGAACTGAAGCTTTCTTT. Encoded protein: CSVGATVGTEAFF.